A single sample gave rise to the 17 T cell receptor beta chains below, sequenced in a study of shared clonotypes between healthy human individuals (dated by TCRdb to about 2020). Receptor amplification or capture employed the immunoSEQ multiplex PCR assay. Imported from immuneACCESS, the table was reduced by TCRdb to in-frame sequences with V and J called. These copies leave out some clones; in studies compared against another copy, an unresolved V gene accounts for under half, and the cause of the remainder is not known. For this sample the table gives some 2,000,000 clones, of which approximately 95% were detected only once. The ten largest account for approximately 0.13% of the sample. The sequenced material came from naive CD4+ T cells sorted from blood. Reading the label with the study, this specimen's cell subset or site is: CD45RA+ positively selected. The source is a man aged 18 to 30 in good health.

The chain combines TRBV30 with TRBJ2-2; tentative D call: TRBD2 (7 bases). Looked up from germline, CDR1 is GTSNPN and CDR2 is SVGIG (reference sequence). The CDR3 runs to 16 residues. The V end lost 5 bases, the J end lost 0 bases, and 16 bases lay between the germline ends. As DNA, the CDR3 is TGTGCCTGGGTGATCGCGGGGGCCCCGAACACCGGGGAGCTGTTTTTT. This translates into CAWVIAGAPNTGELFF.

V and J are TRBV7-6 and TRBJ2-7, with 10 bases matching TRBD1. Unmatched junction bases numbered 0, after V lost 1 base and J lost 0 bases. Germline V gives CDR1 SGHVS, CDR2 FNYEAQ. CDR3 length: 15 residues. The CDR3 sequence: CASSLGDRGSYEQYF. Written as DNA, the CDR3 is TGTGCCAGCAGCTTAGGGGACAGGGGCTCCTACGAGCAGTACTTC.

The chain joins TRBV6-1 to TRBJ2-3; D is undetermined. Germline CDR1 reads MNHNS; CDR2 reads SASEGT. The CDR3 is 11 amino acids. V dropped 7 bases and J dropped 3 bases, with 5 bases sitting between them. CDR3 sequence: CASKRTDTQYF. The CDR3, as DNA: TGTGCCAGCAAACGAACAGATACGCAGTATTTT.

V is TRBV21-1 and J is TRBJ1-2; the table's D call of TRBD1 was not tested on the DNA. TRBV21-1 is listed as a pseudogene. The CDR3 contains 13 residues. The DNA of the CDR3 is TGTGCCAGCAGGAATGGGACAGTTTATGGCTACACCTTC. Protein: CASRNGTVYGYTF.

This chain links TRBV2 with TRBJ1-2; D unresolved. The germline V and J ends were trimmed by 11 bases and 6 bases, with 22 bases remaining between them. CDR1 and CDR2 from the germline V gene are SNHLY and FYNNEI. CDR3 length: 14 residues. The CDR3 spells CAGSPGDTRNGYTF. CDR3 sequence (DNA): TGTGCCGGTAGCCCTGGGGATACACGCAATGGCTACACCTTC.

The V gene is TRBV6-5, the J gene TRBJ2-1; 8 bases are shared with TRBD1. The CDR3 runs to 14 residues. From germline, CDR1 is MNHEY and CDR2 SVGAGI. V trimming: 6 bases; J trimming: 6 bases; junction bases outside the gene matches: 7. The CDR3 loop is CASSQDRVGNEQFF. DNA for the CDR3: TGTGCCAGCAGCCAGGACAGGGTGGGCAATGAGCAGTTCTTC.

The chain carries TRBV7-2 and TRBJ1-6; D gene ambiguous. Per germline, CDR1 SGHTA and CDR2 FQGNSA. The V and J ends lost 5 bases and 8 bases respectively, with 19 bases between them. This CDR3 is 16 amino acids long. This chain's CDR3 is CASSRTIGPAHSPLHF. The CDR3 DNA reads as TGTGCCAGCAGCCGAACTATAGGGCCAGCCCATTCACCCCTCCACTTT.

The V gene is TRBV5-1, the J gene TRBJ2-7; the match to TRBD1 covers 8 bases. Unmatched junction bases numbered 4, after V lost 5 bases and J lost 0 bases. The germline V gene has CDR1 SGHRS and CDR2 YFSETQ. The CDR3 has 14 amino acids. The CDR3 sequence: CASRKDRDSYEQYF. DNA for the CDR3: TGCGCCAGCAGAAAGGACAGGGACTCCTACGAGCAGTACTTC.

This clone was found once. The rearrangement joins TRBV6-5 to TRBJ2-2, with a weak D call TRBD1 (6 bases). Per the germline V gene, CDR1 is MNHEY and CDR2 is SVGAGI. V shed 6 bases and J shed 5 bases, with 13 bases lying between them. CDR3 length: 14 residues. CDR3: CASRSTGNTGELFF. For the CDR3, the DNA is TGTGCCAGCAGGTCAACAGGGAATACCGGGGAGCTGTTTTTT.

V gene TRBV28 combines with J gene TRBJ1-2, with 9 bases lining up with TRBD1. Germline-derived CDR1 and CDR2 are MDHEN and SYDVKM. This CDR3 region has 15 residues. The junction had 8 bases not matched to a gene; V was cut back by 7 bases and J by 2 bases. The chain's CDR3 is CASTTAGTGNYGYTF. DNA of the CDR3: TGTGCCAGCACAACCGCCGGGACAGGGAACTATGGCTACACCTTC.

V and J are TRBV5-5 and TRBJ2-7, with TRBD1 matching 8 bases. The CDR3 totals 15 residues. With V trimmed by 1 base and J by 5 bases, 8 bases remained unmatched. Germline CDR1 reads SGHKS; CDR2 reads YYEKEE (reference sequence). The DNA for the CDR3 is TGTGCCAGCAGCTTGCGGTCAGGGGGCTGGCACGAGCAGTACTTC. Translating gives CASSLRSGGWHEQYF.

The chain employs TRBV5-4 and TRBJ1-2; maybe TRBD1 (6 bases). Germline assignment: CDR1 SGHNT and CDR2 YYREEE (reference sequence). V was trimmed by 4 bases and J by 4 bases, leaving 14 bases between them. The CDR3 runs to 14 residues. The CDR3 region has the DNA TGTGCCAGCAGCCCGACGGGGGGCGGCTATGGCTACACCTTC. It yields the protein CASSPTGGGYGYTF.

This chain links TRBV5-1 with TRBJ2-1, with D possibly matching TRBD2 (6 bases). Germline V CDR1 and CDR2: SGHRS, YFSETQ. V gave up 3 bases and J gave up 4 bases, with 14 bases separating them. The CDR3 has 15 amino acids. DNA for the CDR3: TGCGCCAGCAGCTGGGGTACCGGGAGATACAATGAGCAGTTCTTC. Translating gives CASSWGTGRYNEQFF.

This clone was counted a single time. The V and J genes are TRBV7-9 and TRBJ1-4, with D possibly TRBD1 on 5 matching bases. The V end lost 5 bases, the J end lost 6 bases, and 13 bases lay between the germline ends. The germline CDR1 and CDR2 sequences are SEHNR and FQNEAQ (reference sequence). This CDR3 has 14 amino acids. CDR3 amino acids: CASSVGAAYEKLFF. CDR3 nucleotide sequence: TGTGCCAGCAGCGTTGGGGCAGCCTATGAAAAACTGTTTTTT.

For the CDR3, the DNA is TGCAGCGCTGTGGGGACAGCCTATGGCTACACCTTC. Translating it yields CSAVGTAYGYTF. The rearrangement links TRBV29-1 to TRBJ1-2; 7 nucleotides align to TRBD1. Germline V gene lookup returns CDR1 SQVTM and CDR2 ANQGSEA. The CDR3 runs 12 residues. Trimming cost V 7 bases and J 4 bases; bases outside gene matches: 6.

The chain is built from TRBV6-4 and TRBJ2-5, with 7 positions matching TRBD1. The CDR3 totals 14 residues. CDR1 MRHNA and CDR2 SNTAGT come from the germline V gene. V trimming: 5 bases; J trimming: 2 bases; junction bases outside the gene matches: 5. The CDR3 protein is CASSLRDRQETQYF. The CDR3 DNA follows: TGTGCCAGCAGTCTCCGGGACAGACAAGAGACCCAGTACTTC.

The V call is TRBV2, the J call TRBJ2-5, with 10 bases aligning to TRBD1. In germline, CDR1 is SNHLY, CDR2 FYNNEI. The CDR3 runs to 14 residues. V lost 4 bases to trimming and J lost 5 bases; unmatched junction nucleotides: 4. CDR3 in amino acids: CASSGTGGWETQYF. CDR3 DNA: TGTGCCAGCAGTGGGACAGGGGGATGGGAGACCCAGTACTTC. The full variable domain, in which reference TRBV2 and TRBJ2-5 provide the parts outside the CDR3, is EPEVTQTPSHQVTQMGQEVILRCVPISNHLYFYWYRQILGQKVEFLVSFYNNEISEKSEIFDDQFSVERPDGSNFTLKIRSTKLEDSAMYFCASSGTGGWETQYFGPGTRLLVL.